This T cell receptor (beta chain) was recovered during a study of vaccination and CD4 T cells after COVID-19. Whole-study context: Overlapping spike pools from SARS-CoV-2 and HCoV-NL63, HCoV-OC43 and HCoV-229E served as culture stimuli. Study-wide points: A relatively small number of convalescent patients were studied, and no early post-infection timepoints were included.

For this clonotype: Its antigen is undetermined.

Sequencing of DNA taken from cultured CD4+ T cells relied on the Oncomine TCR Beta short-read assay. TCRdb re-analysed the PCR reads in MiXCR, keeping a single row per CDR3 protein. The sample has fewer than 20,000 distinct CDR3 sequences, around three quarters seen once. The treatment here: approximately 10-day PBMC culture with coronavirus spike peptide pools or control peptides (ViraFEST assay). ViraFEST stimulated the growth of antigen-specific T cells using peptide pools and subsequently profiled their TCRs by sequencing. Some 2.2 million PBMCs were grown per well alongside 7.5 to 10 IU/ml IL-2 and about 9.9 ug/ml peptide pools. V lost 7 bases, J lost 7 bases, and 10 bases stayed unmatched. This CDR3 comprises 14 residues. Germline V gene lookup returns CDR1 MNHNS and CDR2 SASEGT.

The sample taken for sequencing was CD4+ T cells from blood, cultured in vitro. This rearrangement joins TRBV6-1 to TRBJ2-1, with 7 nucleotides matching TRBD1. The receptor comes from a human donor who had recovered from COVID-19. CDR3 sequence: CASTPGTVRNEQFF. The CDR3 nucleotides read TGTGCCAGCACTCCGGGGACAGTGCGGAATGAGCAGTTCTTC.